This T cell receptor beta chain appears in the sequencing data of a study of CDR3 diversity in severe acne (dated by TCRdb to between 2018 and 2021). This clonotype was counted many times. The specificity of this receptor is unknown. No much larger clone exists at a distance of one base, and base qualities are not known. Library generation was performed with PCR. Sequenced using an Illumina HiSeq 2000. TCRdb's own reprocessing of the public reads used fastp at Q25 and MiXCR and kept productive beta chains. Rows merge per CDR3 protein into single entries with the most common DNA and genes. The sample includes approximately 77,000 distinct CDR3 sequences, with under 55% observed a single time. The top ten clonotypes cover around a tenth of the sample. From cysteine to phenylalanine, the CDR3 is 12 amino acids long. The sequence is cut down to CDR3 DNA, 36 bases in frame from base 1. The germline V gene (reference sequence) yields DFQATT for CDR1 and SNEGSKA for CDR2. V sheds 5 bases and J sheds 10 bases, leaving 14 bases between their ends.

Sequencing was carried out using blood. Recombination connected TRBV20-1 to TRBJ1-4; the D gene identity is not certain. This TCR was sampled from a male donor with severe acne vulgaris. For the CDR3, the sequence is CSASASDIKLFF. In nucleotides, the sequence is TGCAGTGCTTCCGCGTCTGATATAAAACTGTTTTTT.